This T cell receptor (beta chain) originates from a study of patients and donors after allogeneic stem cell transplantation. This clonotype was recorded at least ten times. TCRdb re-called the RT-PCR reads through MiXCR, storing one row per CDR3 protein. The sample has approximately 150,000 distinct CDR3 sequences; approximately 31% are singletons. Sequencing was performed on blood, either unsorted or a sorted T cell fraction (not recorded which). The TCR was taken from a human donor who was either an allogeneic HSCT recipient or a stem cell or donor lymphocyte infusion donor (not recorded which). It is not recorded whose cells these are; they may come from a transplant donor.

The CDR3 nucleotides read TGCAGAGCCGGGACAGGGATGAACACTGAAGCTTTCTTT. Translated, it gives CRAGTGMNTEAFF. V usage is TRBV29-1 and J usage is TRBJ1-1, with 9 bases fitting TRBD1. The CDR3 runs to 13 residues. Germline V gene lookup returns CDR1 SQVTM and CDR2 ANQGSEA.